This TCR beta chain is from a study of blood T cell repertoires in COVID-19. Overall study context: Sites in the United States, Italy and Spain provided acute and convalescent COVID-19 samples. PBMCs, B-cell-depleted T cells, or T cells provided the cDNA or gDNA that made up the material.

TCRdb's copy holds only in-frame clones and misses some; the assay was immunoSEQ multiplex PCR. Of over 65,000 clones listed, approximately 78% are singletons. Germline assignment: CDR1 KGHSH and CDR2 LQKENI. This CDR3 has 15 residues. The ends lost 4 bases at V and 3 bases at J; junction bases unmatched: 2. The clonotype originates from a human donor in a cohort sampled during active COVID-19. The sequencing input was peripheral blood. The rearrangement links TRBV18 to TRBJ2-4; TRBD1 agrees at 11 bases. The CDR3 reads CASSLGTGGKNIQYF. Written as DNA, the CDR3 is TGTGCCAGCTCACTCGGGACAGGGGGCAAAAACATTCAGTACTTC. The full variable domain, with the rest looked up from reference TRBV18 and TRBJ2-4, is NAGVMQNPRHLVRRRGQEARLRCSPMKGHSHVYWYRQLPEEGLKFMVYLQKENIIDESGMPKERFSAEFPKEGPSILRIQQVVRGDSAAYFCASSLGTGGKNIQYFGAGTRLSVL.